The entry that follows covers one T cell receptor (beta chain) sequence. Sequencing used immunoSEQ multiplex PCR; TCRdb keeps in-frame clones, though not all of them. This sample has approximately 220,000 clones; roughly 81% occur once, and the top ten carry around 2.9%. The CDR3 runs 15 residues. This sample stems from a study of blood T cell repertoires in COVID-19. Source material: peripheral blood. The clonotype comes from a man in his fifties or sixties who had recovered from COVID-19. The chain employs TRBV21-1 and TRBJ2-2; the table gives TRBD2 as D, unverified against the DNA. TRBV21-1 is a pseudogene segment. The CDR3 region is CASSKGEYELGELFF. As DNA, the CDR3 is TGTGCCAGCAGCAAAGGTGAGTACGAACTCGGGGAGCTGTTTTTT.